These 20 T cell receptor beta chains were sequenced from one sample in a study of cytomegalovirus exposure and HLA in healthy donors. The study ran its PCR with 60 Vbeta and 13 Jbeta primers. Using immunoSEQ multiplex PCR, the repertoire was profiled, and TCRdb retains in-frame clones only, with some absent. The sample contains hundreds of thousands of clones, 70% to 80% of which appear only once. What was sequenced was PBMCs. The source is a male donor in good health and CMV-seronegative.

The genes are TRBV5-4 and TRBJ2-4; tentative D call: TRBD1 (6 bases). This CDR3 comprises 14 residues. The V gene's germline CDR1 is SGHNT and CDR2 YYREEE (reference sequence). V lost 2 bases to trimming and J lost 4 bases, with 10 bases between them. CDR3 nucleotides: TGTGCCAGCAGCTTTTCGGGGACAAAAAACATTCAGTACTTC. Its protein product is CASSFSGTKNIQYF.

The rearrangement joins TRBV27 to TRBJ2-1; TRBD2 agrees at 9 bases. CDR3 length equals 15 residues. Germline loops: CDR1 MNHEY, CDR2 SMNVEV (reference sequence). V was pared by 5 bases and J by 0 bases, with 2 bases of the junction left unmatched. The CDR3 coding sequence is TGTGCCAGCAGTATTAGCGGGAGCTCCTACAATGAGCAGTTCTTC. Protein product: CASSISGSSYNEQFF.

The chain is built from TRBV7-9 and TRBJ2-1; 11 bases fit TRBD1. J was trimmed by 10 bases and V by 6 bases; bases with no gene match: 11. In germline, CDR1 is SEHNR, CDR2 FQNEAQ (reference sequence). CDR3 length: 15 amino acids. The CDR3 spells CASSPGTGGSGEQFF. The CDR3 DNA sequence: TGTGCCAGCAGTCCCGGGACAGGGGGTTCAGGGGAGCAGTTCTTC. Filled out from reference TRBV7-9 and TRBJ2-1, the complete variable domain reads DTGVSQNPRHKITKRGQNVTFRCDPISEHNRLYWYRQTLGQGPEFLTYFQNEAQLEKSRLLSDRFSAERPKGSFSTLEIQRTEQGDSAMYLCASSPGTGGSGEQFFGPGTRLTVL.

V and J are TRBV10-1 and TRBJ1-5, with 7 bases lining up with TRBD1. The length of the CDR3 is 15 residues. With V trimmed by 8 bases and J by 11 bases, 18 bases remained unmatched. Germline V gene sequence: CDR1 WNHNN, CDR2 SYGVQD (reference sequence). This chain's CDR3 is CASPRQGRIPPAQHF. The DNA for the CDR3 is TGCGCCAGCCCCCGACAGGGCCGGATTCCCCCGGCCCAGCATTTT.

The J gene is TRBJ2-1, the V gene TRBV18; 16 bases line up with TRBD2. Losses at the gene ends were 4 bases for V and 7 bases for J; bases not matched to a gene: 10. The length of the CDR3 is 18 residues. Germline V gives CDR1 KGHSH, CDR2 LQKENI. The chain's CDR3 is CASSQSGLAGGPRNEQFF. CDR3 coding DNA: TGTGCCAGCTCACAGTCGGGACTAGCGGGAGGGCCAAGAAATGAGCAGTTCTTC.

The chain couples TRBV19 to TRBJ2-1; D remains ambiguous. The CDR3 contains 14 residues. V shed 4 bases and J shed 6 bases, with 13 bases lying between them. CDR1 and CDR2 (germline): LNHDA, SQIVND (reference sequence). The CDR3 sequence is CASSSPVEPNEQFF. The DNA for the CDR3 is TGTGCCAGTAGTAGCCCTGTAGAACCCAATGAGCAGTTCTTC.

V and J are TRBV15 and TRBJ2-7; 10 nucleotides line up with TRBD1. The CDR3 extends over 15 amino acids. CDR1 is LNHNV and CDR2 is YYDKDF in the germline V gene (reference sequence). V lost 0 bases and J lost 5; bases outside the gene matches: 4. DNA for the CDR3: TGTGCCACCAGCAGAGAAGGGACAGGGGCCCACGAGCAGTACTTC. It specifies CATSREGTGAHEQYF.

The chain recombines TRBV7-2 with TRBJ2-1; 12 bases map to TRBD2. The trim removed 2 bases at V and 9 bases at J, leaving 11 bases unmatched. The length of the CDR3 is 17 residues. Germline assignment: CDR1 SGHTA and CDR2 FQGNSA. The CDR3 coding sequence is TGTGCCAGCAGCTTAACGAGACTAGCGGGAGAGCGGGGTGAGCAGTTCTTC. It translates to CASSLTRLAGERGEQFF. The full variable domain, its missing parts supplied by reference TRBV7-2 and TRBJ2-1, is GAGVSQSPSNKVTEKGKDVELRCDPISGHTALYWYRQSLGQGLEFLIYFQGNSAPDKSGLPSDRFSAERTGGSVSTLTIQRTQQEDSAVYLCASSLTRLAGERGEQFFGPGTRLTVL.

The chain recombines TRBV6-4 with TRBJ1-2; D might be TRBD1 (5 bases). CDR3 size: 13 residues. Trimming pared 7 bases from V and 5 bases from J, leaving 14 bases between. The germline CDR1 and CDR2 sequences are MRHNA and SNTAGT. Written as DNA, the CDR3 is TGTGCCAGCACTTACGGGCCAGGGTATGGCTACACCTTC. Translating it yields CASTYGPGYGYTF.

V gene TRBV2 combines with J gene TRBJ2-7; 8 nucleotides align to TRBD2. The CDR3 sequence is 13 residues long. V was clipped by 11 bases and J by 0 bases; unmatched bases: 6. Germline V CDR1 and CDR2: SNHLY, FYNNEI. The CDR3 sequence is CAPTRGVSYEQYF. The CDR3, as DNA: TGTGCCCCAACGCGGGGGGTCTCCTACGAGCAGTACTTC. Full variable domain (missing parts from reference TRBV2 and TRBJ2-7): EPEVTQTPSHQVTQMGQEVILRCVPISNHLYFYWYRQILGQKVEFLVSFYNNEISEKSEIFDDQFSVERPDGSNFTLKIRSTKLEDSAMYFCAPTRGVSYEQYFGPGTRLTVT.

Regarding this clone: One end of the junction varies from germline; a read error may be responsible. In nucleotides, the CDR3 is TGTGCCAGCAAACAGCAGACGAACGCTGAAGCTTTCTTT. Its protein product is CASKQQTNAEAFF. The V gene is TRBV2, the J gene TRBJ1-1, with D hard to call. CDR1 and CDR2 (germline): SNHLY, FYNNEI. This CDR3 is 13 amino acids long.

The chain joins TRBV6-5 to TRBJ2-3; TRBD1 matches at 10 bases. The CDR3 loop spans 15 amino acids. V lost 2 bases to trimming and J lost 5 bases; unmatched junction nucleotides: 4. The V gene's germline CDR1 is MNHEY and CDR2 SVGAGI. The CDR3 reads CASSYGTGVKDTQYF. The CDR3 bases are TGTGCCAGCAGTTACGGGACAGGGGTCAAAGATACGCAGTATTTT.

The V and J genes are TRBV5-1 and TRBJ2-5, with 7 nucleotides matching TRBD2. The junction had 16 bases not matched to a gene; V was cut back by 1 base and J by 4 bases. CDR3 length equals 18 residues. Germline values: CDR1 SGHRS, CDR2 YFSETQ. The CDR3 sequence is CASSLIKMREGQRETQYF. The CDR3 region has the DNA TGCGCCAGCAGCTTGATAAAGATGAGGGAGGGCCAACGAGAGACCCAGTACTTC.

The rearrangement uses TRBV5-1 and TRBJ1-5; 10 positions agree with TRBD1. The CDR3 is 16 residues long. Germline CDR1 reads SGHRS; CDR2 reads YFSETQ. V shed 8 bases and J 0 bases; nucleotides not matched to a gene: 8. The CDR3 reads CASPGQGLSSNQPQHF. CDR3 in DNA: TGCGCCAGTCCGGGACAGGGGTTATCTAGCAATCAGCCCCAGCATTTT.

Of note for this clone: The sample contains more than one DNA sequence encoding this CDR3. The chain employs TRBV28 and TRBJ2-5, with 9 positions matching TRBD2. The CDR3 runs to 13 residues. CDR1 is MDHEN and CDR2 is SYDVKM in the germline V gene. CDR3 in DNA: TGTGCTACCAGACCGGGACTAGCTGAGACCCAGTACTTC. Translation: CATRPGLAETQYF.

The chain carries TRBV6-6 and TRBJ2-7; TRBD1 agrees at 7 bases. J lost 1 base, V lost 0 bases, and 3 bases had no gene match. The CDR3 is 15 residues long. Germline lookup yields CDR1 MNHNY and CDR2 SVGAGI (reference sequence). The CDR3 DNA reads TGTGCCAGCAGTTACTCTGACAGGGTTTCCTACGAGCAGTACTTC. Translating it yields CASSYSDRVSYEQYF.

The V gene is TRBV29-1, the J gene TRBJ1-1; D possibly corresponds to TRBD1 (5 bases). The CDR3 is made up of 15 amino acids. Per germline, CDR1 SQVTM and CDR2 ANQGSEA. The V and J ends lost 6 bases and 0 bases respectively, with 17 bases between them. The CDR3 is CSVPIAGNMNTEAFF. CDR3 in DNA: TGCAGCGTCCCCATAGCAGGGAACATGAACACTGAAGCTTTCTTT. Supplemented by reference TRBV29-1 and TRBJ1-1, the full variable domain reads SAVISQKPSRDICQRGTSLTIQCQVDSQVTMMFWYRQQPGQSLTLIATANQGSEATYESGFVIDKFPISRPNLTFSTLTVSNMSPEDSSIYLCSVPIAGNMNTEAFFGQGTRLTVV.

J is TRBJ1-1 and V is TRBV29-1; TRBD1 might be the D (5 bases). The CDR3 consists of 12 residues. Germline assignment: CDR1 SQVTM and CDR2 ANQGSEA. V lost 7 bases and J 7 bases, leaving 16 bases between the germline ends. The CDR3: CSGTAGYVEAFF. The CDR3 DNA sequence: TGCAGCGGAACCGCAGGGTACGTTGAAGCTTTCTTT.

Note on this clone: The junction differs from germline at one of its ends, possibly a read error. This chain uses TRBV19 with TRBJ2-7, with TRBD1 identical over 8 bases. Germline assignment: CDR1 LNHDA and CDR2 SQIVND (reference sequence). CDR3 length: 13 amino acids. The CDR3 DNA reads as TGTGCCAGCAGTAAACAGGGGGTAGGCGAGCAGTACTTC. Its protein is CASSKQGVGEQYF.

A few counts support this clone. The V and J genes are TRBV5-1 and TRBJ2-3; the D gene is possibly TRBD1 (7 bases). The CDR3 is 16 amino acids. Germline CDR1 and CDR2: SGHRS and YFSETQ. Trimming left V 4 bases short and J 0 bases short, with 15 bases between. The CDR3 sequence is CASSLAGQTSTDTQYF. The DNA for the CDR3 is TGCGCCAGCAGCCTGGCGGGACAGACAAGCACAGATACGCAGTATTTT. The entire variable domain, with the rest obtained from reference TRBV5-1 and TRBJ2-3, is as follows: KAGVTQTPRYLIKTRGQQVTLSCSPISGHRSVSWYQQTPGQGLQFLFEYFSETQRNKGNFPGRFSGRQFSNSRSEMNVSTLELGDSALYLCASSLAGQTSTDTQYFGPGTRLTVL.